A selection of T cell receptor beta chains follows, all from one sample in a study of CD8 T cells in Susac syndrome. TCRdb analysed the immunoSEQ multiplex PCR reads with MiXCR anew, one entry per CDR3 protein. Found here are about 120,000 distinct CDR3 sequences, 85% to 95% of them singletons; the top ten hold about 0.09%. Sequencing input: CD4+ T cells from PBMCs. These receptors were collected from a human donor with multiple sclerosis. The CDR3 runs from the conserved cysteine through the conserved F or W. Each record gives: V gene, clone size, D gene, J gene, CDR3 DNA, CDR3 protein. A D gene is named only where the DNA matches it firmly. Only some rows state a clone size, as once, few, many or a class for expanded clones.

v_gene: TRBV27
abundance: -
d_gene: TRBD1
j_gene: TRBJ1-1
CDR3nt: TGTGCCAGCAGTTTCGGACAGGGGGTAGCTTTCTTT
CDR3aa: CASSFGQGVAFF

v_gene: TRBV20-1
abundance: -
d_gene: -
j_gene: TRBJ2-1
CDR3nt: TGCAGTGCTAGAGCTGGGGGTGCTCTCAATGAGCAGTTCTTC
CDR3aa: CSARAGGALNEQFF

v_gene: TRBV6-5
abundance: -
d_gene: -
j_gene: TRBJ1-1
CDR3nt: TGTGCCAGCAGTTCGGCAAGTACTGGAGCTTTCTTT
CDR3aa: CASSSASTGAFF

v_gene: TRBV5-1
abundance: -
d_gene: -
j_gene: TRBJ1-3
CDR3nt: TGCGCCAGCAGCTTGGAACCGACCTCTGGAAACACCATATATTTT
CDR3aa: CASSLEPTSGNTIYF

v_gene: TRBV24-1
abundance: -
d_gene: TRBD2
j_gene: TRBJ2-3
CDR3nt: TGTGCCACCAGTGATTTGCAGGGAGCGGGGGAGTCAGATACGCAGTATTTT
CDR3aa: CATSDLQGAGESDTQYF

v_gene: TRBV4-3
abundance: -
d_gene: TRBD1
j_gene: TRBJ1-2
CDR3nt: TGCGCCAGCGGCGAGACAGGGGGTGCCTATGGCTACACCTTC
CDR3aa: CASGETGGAYGYTF

v_gene: TRBV12-3/TRBV12-4
abundance: -
d_gene: -
j_gene: TRBJ2-1
CDR3nt: TGTGCCAGCACCAAGGGCCAGGGGAGGTATTCTGACTACAATGAGCAGTTCTTC
CDR3aa: CASTKGQGRYSDYNEQFF

v_gene: TRBV19
abundance: once
d_gene: -
j_gene: TRBJ2-5
CDR3nt: TGTGCCAGTAACTCAGGGTTTACCGCTAAAGAGACCCAGTACTTC
CDR3aa: CASNSGFTAKETQYF

v_gene: TRBV6-5
abundance: -
d_gene: -
j_gene: TRBJ1-3
CDR3nt: TGTGCCAGCAGTTACGTTTGGGGAAGCTCTGGAAACACCATATATTTT
CDR3aa: CASSYVWGSSGNTIYF

v_gene: TRBV20-1
abundance: -
d_gene: -
j_gene: TRBJ1-4
CDR3nt: TGCAGTGCTAGAGATCCCCAGGGTGATGAAAAACTGTTTTTT
CDR3aa: CSARDPQGDEKLFF

v_gene: TRBV11-3
abundance: -
d_gene: TRBD2
j_gene: TRBJ2-2
CDR3nt: TGTGCCAGCAGCGCTCCGAGCGGGGCCGGGGAGCTGTTTTTT
CDR3aa: CASSAPSGAGELFF

v_gene: TRBV9
abundance: -
d_gene: -
j_gene: TRBJ1-5
CDR3nt: TGTGCCAGCAGCGTTGGAGCCGATCAGCCCCAGCATTTT
CDR3aa: CASSVGADQPQHF

v_gene: TRBV14
abundance: -
d_gene: TRBD1
j_gene: TRBJ2-7
CDR3nt: TGTGCCAGCAGTGGACAGGGGGCATACGAGCAGTACTTC
CDR3aa: CASSGQGAYEQYF

v_gene: TRBV6-1
abundance: -
d_gene: -
j_gene: TRBJ2-2
CDR3nt: TGTGCCAGCAGTGAAGCGTCACAGGGCGCGGGCGGGGAGCTGTTTTTT
CDR3aa: CASSEASQGAGGELFF

v_gene: TRBV5-1
abundance: -
d_gene: TRBD2
j_gene: TRBJ2-1
CDR3nt: TGCGCCAGCAGCGCTCGGACTAGCGGGGGGTGGGGTGAGCAGTTCTTC
CDR3aa: CASSARTSGGWGEQFF

v_gene: TRBV28
abundance: -
d_gene: TRBD1
j_gene: TRBJ1-2
CDR3nt: TGTGCCAGCAGTTGGACAGGGGACAACTATGGCTACACCTTC
CDR3aa: CASSWTGDNYGYTF

v_gene: TRBV7-3
abundance: -
d_gene: -
j_gene: TRBJ1-1
CDR3nt: TGTGCCAGCAGCTTAAACGAGGGGGGCACTGAAGCTTTCTTT
CDR3aa: CASSLNEGGTEAFF

v_gene: TRBV6-5
abundance: -
d_gene: -
j_gene: TRBJ1-1
CDR3nt: TGTGCCAGCAGTTACACAGGGCCTAACACTGAAGCTTTCTTT
CDR3aa: CASSYTGPNTEAFF

v_gene: TRBV18
abundance: -
d_gene: -
j_gene: TRBJ1-2
CDR3nt: TGTGCCAGCTCTCAAAGGGCGGGTCAAGACTATGGCTACACCTTC
CDR3aa: CASSQRAGQDYGYTF

v_gene: TRBV7-9
abundance: -
d_gene: TRBD1
j_gene: TRBJ2-7
CDR3nt: TGTGCCAGCAGCTTGCAGGGGGTAGGAGGTGAGCAGTACTTC
CDR3aa: CASSLQGVGGEQYF

v_gene: TRBV18
abundance: -
d_gene: -
j_gene: TRBJ1-4
CDR3nt: TGTGCCAGCTCAGAACAGGGTTGGGGTGAAAAACTGTTTTTT
CDR3aa: CASSEQGWGEKLFF

v_gene: TRBV20-1
abundance: -
d_gene: TRBD1
j_gene: TRBJ1-2
CDR3nt: TGCAGTGCTACTACGGGACAGCGATACTATGGCTACACCTTC
CDR3aa: CSATTGQRYYGYTF

v_gene: TRBV7-9
abundance: few
d_gene: -
j_gene: TRBJ1-2
CDR3nt: TGTGCCAGCAGCTTAGCCTCCTTAGACAGCGTCTATGGCTACACCTTC
CDR3aa: CASSLASLDSVYGYTF

v_gene: TRBV6-2/TRBV6-3
abundance: -
d_gene: -
j_gene: TRBJ2-7
CDR3nt: TGTGCCAGCAGTTACCCCCGCGGGCAGGGTGTTACCTACGAGCAGTACTTC
CDR3aa: CASSYPRGQGVTYEQYF

v_gene: TRBV7-9
abundance: -
d_gene: TRBD1
j_gene: TRBJ2-5
CDR3nt: TGTGCCAGCAGCCTGTGGGACAGTCGATTCCAAGAGACCCAGTACTTC
CDR3aa: CASSLWDSRFQETQYF

v_gene: TRBV30
abundance: -
d_gene: -
j_gene: TRBJ1-5
CDR3nt: TGTGCCTGGAGTAAGCTGGGCAATCAGCCCCAGCATTTT
CDR3aa: CAWSKLGNQPQHF

v_gene: TRBV9
abundance: -
d_gene: -
j_gene: TRBJ1-4
CDR3nt: TGTGCCAGCAGCGTAGGAAGACGGGGCGAAGAAAAACTGTTTTTT
CDR3aa: CASSVGRRGEEKLFF

v_gene: TRBV12-3/TRBV12-4
abundance: -
d_gene: -
j_gene: TRBJ1-1
CDR3nt: TGTGCCAGCAGTTTAATGGAGGCCATGAACACTGAAGCTTTCTTT
CDR3aa: CASSLMEAMNTEAFF

v_gene: TRBV30
abundance: -
d_gene: TRBD1
j_gene: TRBJ1-2
CDR3nt: TGTGCCTGGGTTATAACAGGGGGCGGAAGCTACACCTTC
CDR3aa: CAWVITGGGSYTF

v_gene: TRBV29-1
abundance: -
d_gene: -
j_gene: TRBJ1-1
CDR3nt: TGCAGCGGCACGCCCGGGGGGCCTGATGAAGCTTTCTTT
CDR3aa: CSGTPGGPDEAFF

v_gene: TRBV7-3
abundance: once
d_gene: -
j_gene: TRBJ1-1
CDR3nt: TGTGCCAGCAGCTTAATGGGGGAGAACACTGAAGCTTTCTTT
CDR3aa: CASSLMGENTEAFF

v_gene: TRBV12-3/TRBV12-4
abundance: -
d_gene: -
j_gene: TRBJ2-3
CDR3nt: TGTGCCAGCAGTCCCCCTCAGTTGGGTAGTGATACGCAGTATTTT
CDR3aa: CASSPPQLGSDTQYF

v_gene: TRBV6-2/TRBV6-3
abundance: -
d_gene: TRBD1
j_gene: TRBJ2-2
CDR3nt: TGTGCCACCAACCAGGGGGCGACCGGGGAGCTGTTTTTT
CDR3aa: CATNQGATGELFF

v_gene: TRBV6-5
abundance: -
d_gene: -
j_gene: TRBJ1-3
CDR3nt: TGTGCCAGCAGTCGTAAAGCGAGCTCTGGAAACACCATATATTTT
CDR3aa: CASSRKASSGNTIYF

v_gene: TRBV7-9
abundance: -
d_gene: -
j_gene: TRBJ1-3
CDR3nt: TGTGCCAGCAGCCAAGGGACTACAGGAAACACCATATATTTT
CDR3aa: CASSQGTTGNTIYF

v_gene: TRBV20-1
abundance: -
d_gene: -
j_gene: TRBJ1-2
CDR3nt: TGCAGTGTCTGGGCGAATCCGGGCTACACCTTC
CDR3aa: CSVWANPGYTF

v_gene: TRBV18
abundance: -
d_gene: -
j_gene: TRBJ1-2
CDR3nt: TGTGCCAGCTCACCACCGGCAGGTCCAAACTATGGCTACACCTTC
CDR3aa: CASSPPAGPNYGYTF

v_gene: TRBV5-4
abundance: -
d_gene: -
j_gene: TRBJ2-3
CDR3nt: TGTGCCAGCAGCTTGGGTTCGGGGGCCATGAATACGCAGTATTTT
CDR3aa: CASSLGSGAMNTQYF

v_gene: TRBV9
abundance: -
d_gene: -
j_gene: TRBJ1-2
CDR3nt: TGTGCCAGCAGCGTAGATGCACAGGGCGTTTTAGCTAACTATGGCTACACCTTC
CDR3aa: CASSVDAQGVLANYGYTF

v_gene: TRBV6-5
abundance: -
d_gene: TRBD1
j_gene: TRBJ2-4
CDR3nt: TGTGCCAGCAGCGGACAGGGACGAAACATTCAGTACTTC
CDR3aa: CASSGQGRNIQYF

v_gene: TRBV6-5
abundance: -
d_gene: -
j_gene: TRBJ1-4
CDR3nt: TGTGCCAGCAGTTACGGCAAGGACACCCTAAATGAAAAACTGTTTTTT
CDR3aa: CASSYGKDTLNEKLFF

v_gene: TRBV19
abundance: -
d_gene: -
j_gene: TRBJ1-2
CDR3nt: TGTGCCAGTACCACAGGCGGACTACCCCGGGCCTATGGCTACACCTTC
CDR3aa: CASTTGGLPRAYGYTF

v_gene: TRBV18
abundance: -
d_gene: -
j_gene: TRBJ2-1
CDR3nt: TGTGCCAGCTCACCACCGAGAGGGAACAATGAGCAGTTCTTC
CDR3aa: CASSPPRGNNEQFF

v_gene: TRBV24-1
abundance: -
d_gene: TRBD1
j_gene: TRBJ1-6
CDR3nt: TGTGCCACCAGAGGGACAGGGGACGCACCTGGGCTCCACTTT
CDR3aa: CATRGTGDAPGLHF

v_gene: TRBV20-1
abundance: -
d_gene: -
j_gene: TRBJ2-7
CDR3nt: TGCAGTGTTTTGGCGGCGGACAGCACCTACGAGCAGTACTTC
CDR3aa: CSVLAADSTYEQYF